These 18 T cell receptor beta chains were all obtained from the same sample, sequenced in a study of beta chain features in type 1 diabetes. The isolated RNA, all of it, was reverse transcribed, so expressed TCRB transcripts were what got sequenced. The data were produced by immunoSEQ multiplex PCR, yet TCRdb's version contains in-frame clones alone and is incomplete. The sample records 310,000 or so clones, around 7.6% being singletons. The source material was central memory CD4+ T cells from blood. These receptors all stem from a woman aged 18-29 years in good health.

This clone was counted only a few times. This chain joins TRBV25-1 and TRBJ2-3, with a weak D call TRBD2 (5 bases). CDR3 length equals 11 residues. The V gene lost 8 bases and the J gene lost 8 bases, with 11 bases spanning the gap. In germline, CDR1 is MGHDK, CDR2 SYGVNS. Here the CDR3 DNA reads TGTGCCAGCCATTTCGGAGGTACGCAGTATTTT. It codes for CASHFGGTQYF.

This clone has a count of ten or more. This chain joins TRBV11-3 and TRBJ2-7; no reliable D call. CDR1 SGHNT and CDR2 YENEEA come from the germline V gene. This CDR3 spans 16 amino acids. V was shortened by 5 bases and J by 9 bases, with 26 bases between the two germline ends. The CDR3 DNA sequence: TGTGCCAGCAGCCTGCCTCCTGACCCGGACCGATTCGGGCAGTACTTC. Protein sequence: CASSLPPDPDRFGQYF. The complete variable domain, with remaining parts taken from reference TRBV11-3 and TRBJ2-7, reads EAGVVQSPRYKIIEKKQPVAFWCNPISGHNTLYWYLQNLGQGPELLIRYENEEAVDDSQLPKDRFSAERLKGVDSTLKIQPAELGDSAVYLCASSLPPDPDRFGQYFGPGTRLTVT.

This clone was detected only a few times. For the CDR3, the DNA is TGTGCCAGCAGCTTAACCGGGACTAGCGGATACAATGAGCAGTTCTTC. It specifies CASSLTGTSGYNEQFF. The chain uses TRBV7-2 and TRBJ2-1; 11 nucleotides match TRBD2. V lost 2 bases, J lost 4 bases, and 4 bases stayed unmatched. Germline V lookup: CDR1 SGHTA, CDR2 FQGNSA. The CDR3 totals 16 residues.

This clone was counted many times. This chain uses TRBV7-8 with TRBJ2-7; 13 nucleotides line up with TRBD2. The CDR3 has 18 residues. V gave up 0 bases and J gave up 0 bases; unmatched junction bases: 5. Germline CDR1 reads SGHVS; CDR2 reads FQNEAQ. The CDR3 protein is CASSLATSGRHFSYEQYF. The CDR3 DNA follows: TGTGCCAGCAGCTTAGCGACTAGCGGGAGGCACTTCTCCTACGAGCAGTACTTC.

This clone was seen more than once but under ten times. The chain recombines TRBV13 with TRBJ2-1, with TRBD2 matching over 7 bases. This CDR3 region has 15 residues. CDR1 PRHDT and CDR2 FYEKMQ come from the germline V gene (reference sequence). V lost 3 bases to trimming and J lost 5 bases; unmatched junction nucleotides: 7. The CDR3, as DNA: TGTGCCAGCAGCTTGTTGGCTAGCGGCAACAATGAGCAGTTCTTC. This encodes CASSLLASGNNEQFF.

V gene TRBV7-2 combines with J gene TRBJ2-5; D gene unclear. CDR1 is SGHTA, CDR2 FQGNSA, per germline. This CDR3 has 14 residues. Trimming pared 4 bases from V and 7 bases from J, leaving 16 bases between. CDR3 loop: CASSSERSSRTQYF. The CDR3 DNA follows: TGTGCCAGCAGCTCCGAAAGGTCCTCTAGGACCCAGTACTTC.

The rearrangement uses TRBV10-3 and TRBJ2-7; TRBD1 aligns across 9 bases. The V gene end was trimmed by 5 bases and the J gene end by 3 bases; junction bases not matched to a gene: 8. The CDR3 is 15 residues long. Germline V lookup: CDR1 ENHRY, CDR2 SYGVKD. The CDR3 loop is CAISRQVTGGYEQYF. In nucleotides, the CDR3 is TGTGCCATCAGTCGCCAAGTGACAGGGGGCTACGAGCAGTACTTC.

This chain joins TRBV6-6 and TRBJ1-4, with 8 bases that match TRBD1. Germline V gives CDR1 MNHNY, CDR2 SVGAGI (reference sequence). There are 16 residues in the CDR3. With 7 bases clipped from V and 7 bases from J, the junction kept 14 bases outside the gene matches. The DNA for the CDR3 is TGTGCCAGCAAACCACAGGGGGATGTAACCGGTGAAAAACTGTTTTTT. Translated, it gives CASKPQGDVTGEKLFF.

V usage is TRBV5-4 and J usage is TRBJ2-3, with 10 bases identical to TRBD1. CDR3 length: 17 amino acids. V dropped 0 bases and J dropped 4; count of bases not matched to a gene: 8. The germline V gene encodes CDR1 SGHNT and CDR2 YYREEE (reference sequence). The CDR3: CASSLGPGTGVPDTQYF. As DNA, the CDR3 is TGTGCCAGCAGCTTGGGCCCCGGGACAGGGGTACCAGATACGCAGTATTTT.

This clone has just a few counts. The CDR3 sequence: CASSPGAGAVDTQYF. The CDR3 nucleotides are TGCGCCAGCAGCCCCGGGGCGGGAGCCGTAGATACGCAGTATTTT. The chain couples TRBV5-1 to TRBJ2-3, with 7 bases identical to TRBD2. V shed 4 bases, J shed 5 bases, and the junction held 10 bases outside the gene matches. CDR3 length: 15 residues. The germline CDR1 and CDR2 sequences are SGHRS and YFSETQ.

Many counts were recorded for this clone. J is TRBJ2-5 and V is TRBV18; D ambiguous. V lost 5 bases and J 2 bases, leaving 12 bases between the germline ends. CDR1 and CDR2 from the germline V gene are KGHSH and LQKENI. The CDR3 is 14 amino acids. CDR3 in amino acids: CASSGPPAQETQYF. The DNA for the CDR3 is TGTGCCAGCTCAGGTCCCCCAGCGCAAGAGACCCAGTACTTC.

This chain joins TRBV25-1 and TRBJ2-1, with unresolved D. The germline CDR1 and CDR2 sequences are MGHDK and SYGVNS. The CDR3 contains 13 residues. Trimming pared 5 bases from V and 9 bases from J, leaving 14 bases between. DNA for the CDR3: TGTGCCAGCAGTTCAAGGGCAGCTGGTGAGCAGTTCTTC. Its protein is CASSSRAAGEQFF. The variable domain in full, completed from reference TRBV25-1 and TRBJ2-1, reads EADIYQTPRYLVIGTGKKITLECSQTMGHDKMYWYQQDPGMELHLIHYSYGVNSTEKGDLSSESTVSRIRTEHFPLTLESARPSHTSQYLCASSSRAAGEQFFGPGTRLTVL.

This clone showed up just a few times. The chain joins TRBV6-6 to TRBJ1-1; D is uncertain. V was cut by 0 bases and J by 7 bases, with 9 bases left in between. This CDR3 contains 13 residues. Germline CDR1 MNHNY, CDR2 SVGAGI (reference sequence). This chain's CDR3 is CASSYSARVEAFF. CDR3 nucleotides: TGTGCCAGCAGTTACTCCGCACGGGTTGAAGCTTTCTTT.

This chain links TRBV5-4 with TRBJ2-5, with D unresolved. The V gene lost 5 bases and the J gene lost 5 bases, with 16 bases spanning the gap. CDR1 and CDR2 (germline): SGHNT, YYREEE (reference sequence). The CDR3 runs 14 residues. CDR3 region: CASSEVGRDETQYF. The CDR3 DNA reads TGTGCCAGCAGTGAGGTGGGAAGGGATGAGACCCAGTACTTC.

In this sample, this clone turned up many times. This sequence joins TRBV7-2 and TRBJ2-1, with unresolved D. Looked up from germline, CDR1 is SGHTA and CDR2 is FQGNSA. This CDR3 contains 14 residues. The germline V and J ends were trimmed by 5 bases and 0 bases, with 8 bases remaining between them. This CDR3 is CASSHSSSYNEQFF. The DNA for the CDR3 is TGTGCCAGCAGCCACTCCAGCTCCTACAATGAGCAGTTCTTC.

The V call is TRBV19, the J call TRBJ2-1; D remains unclear. Germline CDR1 and CDR2: LNHDA and SQIVND (reference sequence). V dropped 5 bases and J dropped 6 bases, with 17 bases sitting between them. The CDR3 is 15 residues long. This CDR3 reads CASSVPASTINEQFF. As DNA, the CDR3 is TGTGCCAGTAGTGTACCGGCCTCGACCATCAATGAGCAGTTCTTC.

The rearrangement joins TRBV7-3 to TRBJ1-3; D call uncertain. The CDR3 contains 16 residues. Germline CDR1 is SGHTA and CDR2 is FQGTGA. Trimming took 5 bases from V and 0 from J, leaving 14 bases between them. CDR3 bases: TGTGCCAGCAGCCCCCGGGGTGGGGTCTCTGGAAACACCATATATTTT. Protein: CASSPRGGVSGNTIYF. Based on the CDR3 plus reference TRBV7-3 and TRBJ1-3, the full variable domain is GAGVSQTPSNKVTEKGKYVELRCDPISGHTALYWYRQSLGQGPEFLIYFQGTGAADDSGLPNDRFFAVRPEGSVSTLKIQRTERGDSAVYLCASSPRGGVSGNTIYFGEGSWLTVV.

The chain couples TRBV7-2 to TRBJ2-7; D remains unclear. The germline V and J ends were trimmed by 1 base and 2 bases, with 9 bases remaining between them. The CDR3 loop spans 14 amino acids. Germline V gives CDR1 SGHTA, CDR2 FQGNSA. The DNA for the CDR3 is TGTGCCAGCAGCTTAGGACCCTTGCCCTACGAGCAGTACTTC. Translation gives CASSLGPLPYEQYF.